This T cell receptor beta chain originates from a study of OX40 agonist ivuxolimab in advanced cancers. Some background on the complete study: Ivuxolimab was an agonistic, fully human IgG2 monoclonal antibody directed against OX40 (CD134), a costimulatory receptor. Intravenous ivuxolimab was administered to patients every 2 weeks at six dose levels: 0.01, 0.1, 0.3, 1.5, 3 and 10 mg/kg. The purpose of peripheral TCRbeta sequencing was to test whether ivuxolimab changed TCR sequence diversity and led to clonal T-cell expansion. In the dose-escalation cohort, 82.7% of patients were male, and the mean age was about 55 years, with a range of roughly 20 to 79. The paper describes the monotherapy dose-escalation part (N of about 55 patients) of the phase I trial of ivuxolimab. Three dose-escalation patients achieved partial responses, one with hepatocellular carcinoma and two with cutaneous melanoma. Among the approximately 50 dose-escalation patients, approximately 20 had hepatocellular carcinoma, about 15 melanoma, 9 renal cell carcinoma and 9 head and neck cancer. Patients were allowed to have had prior anti-PD-1, anti-PD-L1 or anti-CTLA-4 therapy, and around two fifths of the dose-escalation patients had been treated with checkpoint inhibitors.

The full study reports these points: Low levels of normalized T-cell clonal expansion were also shown by some nonresponding patients. In the 0.1-3.0 mg/kg groups, partial responders had among the lowest normalized peripheral clonal expansion, particularly in CD8+ T cells. After ivuxolimab, expanded clones were on average more numerous among CD8+ T cells than among CD4+ T cells. The antigen specificity of the peripheral T cells that underwent clonal expansion was not determined. At doses of 0.1 to 3.0 mg/kg, clonal expansion of both CD4+ and CD8+ blood T cells was observed from baseline to week 6.

The trial excluded patients who had a history of autoimmune disease or were on systemic immunosuppression. Peripheral blood for TCR sequencing was collected from all dose cohorts at baseline, on cycle 4 day 1, and on cycle 7 day 1. The samples were drawn from a first-in-human, open-label, multicenter phase I dose-escalation trial of ivuxolimab. Adults with locally advanced or metastatic melanoma, renal cell carcinoma, hepatocellular carcinoma or head and neck squamous cell carcinoma were enrolled in the trial. Before TCR sequencing, CD4+ T cells and CD8+ T cells from peripheral blood were sorted into separate populations. As for this clone: Its binding antigen is unknown. One base away there is no much larger clone; base qualities are not given.

Trimmed from V: 6 bases; trimmed from J: 0 bases; junction bases lacking a gene match: 15. CDR1 and CDR2 (SGHVS, FNYEAQ) derive from the germline V gene. There are 20 amino acids in the CDR3, from cysteine to phenylalanine inclusive. The kept DNA is CDR3 alone, 60 bases in frame from the first base. To sequence the TCRbeta CDR3 region, genomic DNA was isolated from the sorted cells. The immunoSEQ Assay was used to sequence the TCRbeta CDR3 regions. TCRdb re-hosts the immuneACCESS table, in-frame sequences only. Its copies lack some clones; in the studies checked, an unresolved V gene accounts for under half of them, and the cause for the rest is not known. The sample contains 65,000 to 85,000 clones, around four fifths of them found a single time. Roughly 1.9% of the sample belongs to the ten largest clones.

The material sequenced was CD4+ or CD8+ T cells sorted from blood, taken in a trial of the OX40 agonist ivuxolimab. The source is an adult with an advanced solid tumor such as melanoma, head and neck, liver or kidney cancer. The sequence links TRBV7-6 to TRBJ2-6, and 9 junction bases match TRBD1. CDR3 reads: CASRRFYPGQGSSGANVLTF. The nucleotide sequence reads as follows: TGTGCCAGCAGACGTTTCTACCCGGGACAGGGAAGCTCTGGGGCCAACGTCCTGACTTTC.